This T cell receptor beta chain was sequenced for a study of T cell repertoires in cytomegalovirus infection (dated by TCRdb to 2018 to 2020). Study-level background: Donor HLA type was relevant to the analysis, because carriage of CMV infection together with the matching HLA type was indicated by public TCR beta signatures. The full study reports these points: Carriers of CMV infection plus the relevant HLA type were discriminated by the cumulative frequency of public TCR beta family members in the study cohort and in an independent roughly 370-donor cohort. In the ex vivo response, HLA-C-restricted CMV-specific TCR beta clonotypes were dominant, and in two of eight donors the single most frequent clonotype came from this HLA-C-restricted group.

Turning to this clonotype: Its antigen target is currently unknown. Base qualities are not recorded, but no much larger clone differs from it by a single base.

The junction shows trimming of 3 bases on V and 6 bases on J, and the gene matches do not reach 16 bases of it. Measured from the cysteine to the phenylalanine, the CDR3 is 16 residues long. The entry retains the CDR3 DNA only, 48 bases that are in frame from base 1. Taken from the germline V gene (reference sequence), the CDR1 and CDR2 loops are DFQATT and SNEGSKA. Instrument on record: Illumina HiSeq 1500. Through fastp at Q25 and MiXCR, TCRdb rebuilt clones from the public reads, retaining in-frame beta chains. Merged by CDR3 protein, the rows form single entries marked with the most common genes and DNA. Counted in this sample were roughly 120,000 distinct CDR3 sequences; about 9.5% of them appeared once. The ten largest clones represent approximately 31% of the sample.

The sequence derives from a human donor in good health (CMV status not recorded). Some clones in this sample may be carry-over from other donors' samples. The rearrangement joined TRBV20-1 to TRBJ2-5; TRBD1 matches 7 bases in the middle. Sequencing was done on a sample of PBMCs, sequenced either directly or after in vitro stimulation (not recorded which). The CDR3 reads CSARGQRGGLAKTQYF. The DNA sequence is TGCAGTGCTAGGGGACAGAGAGGCGGTTTGGCAAAGACCCAGTACTTC.